These 27 T cell receptor beta chains share one sample of origin, sequenced in a study of blood T cell repertoires in COVID-19. The repertoire was sequenced with immunoSEQ multiplex PCR; TCRdb's copy has only in-frame clones and lacks some. The sample contains about 76,000 clones, approximately 84% of which appear only once. Source material: peripheral blood. The source is a man in his 60s with COVID-19, enrolled during active disease.

This chain uses TRBV6-2 or TRBV6-3 with TRBJ1-5; the match to TRBD1 covers 9 bases. CDR1 is MNHEY, CDR2 SVGEGT, per germline. This CDR3 comprises 18 residues. V lost 2 bases and J lost 6; bases outside the gene matches: 14. CDR3 sequence reads: CASSYVGDRDIGRQPQHF. CDR3 DNA sequence: TGTGCCAGCAGTTACGTTGGGGACAGGGATATTGGGCGTCAGCCCCAGCATTTT.

The chain uses TRBV5-1 and TRBJ2-7, with 8 bases lining up with TRBD1. Trimming cost V 0 bases and J 3 bases; bases outside gene matches: 2. CDR3 length equals 14 residues. In germline, CDR1 is SGHRS, CDR2 YFSETQ. The CDR3 nucleotides read TGCGCCAGCAGCTTGGGAGGACAGGGCTACGAGCAGTACTTC. This translates into CASSLGGQGYEQYF. The full variable domain, its missing parts supplied by reference TRBV5-1 and TRBJ2-7, is KAGVTQTPRYLIKTRGQQVTLSCSPISGHRSVSWYQQTPGQGLQFLFEYFSETQRNKGNFPGRFSGRQFSNSRSEMNVSTLELGDSALYLCASSLGGQGYEQYFGPGTRLTVT.

This chain connects TRBV6-1 to TRBJ2-4; D gene uncertain. V lost 4 bases, J lost 0 bases, and 7 bases lay in between. In germline, CDR1 is MNHNS, CDR2 SASEGT. The CDR3 is made up of 14 amino acids. As DNA, the CDR3 is TGTGCCAGCAGTGGAGCACAAGCCAAAAACATTCAGTACTTC. Translation gives CASSGAQAKNIQYF.

The rearrangement uses TRBV15 and TRBJ2-1; 8 bases are shared with TRBD1. With V trimmed by 4 bases and J by 5 bases, 4 bases remained unmatched. Germline assignment: CDR1 LNHNV and CDR2 YYDKDF (reference sequence). This CDR3 comprises 14 residues. CDR3 loop: CATSKGQVDNEQFF. The CDR3 DNA sequence: TGTGCCACCAGCAAGGGACAGGTCGACAATGAGCAGTTCTTC. The whole variable domain, remainder taken from reference TRBV15 and TRBJ2-1, is DAMVIQNPRYQVTQFGKPVTLSCSQTLNHNVMYWYQQKSSQAPKLLFHYYDKDFNNEADTPDNFQSRRPNTSFCFLDIRSPGLGDTAMYLCATSKGQVDNEQFFGPGTRLTVL.

Notes on this clone: The same CDR3 is also encoded by other DNA sequences in this sample. The rearrangement uses TRBV29-1 and TRBJ1-2, with TRBD1 matching over 9 bases. Germline V CDR1 and CDR2: SQVTM, ANQGSEA. With 6 bases clipped from V and 8 bases from J, the junction kept 4 bases outside the gene matches. The CDR3 is 11 amino acids. The CDR3 region has the DNA TGCAGCGTGGACAGGGGTGGCGGCTACACCTTC. Translated: CSVDRGGGYTF.

The chain links TRBV6-5 to TRBJ1-1; unclear D gene. This CDR3 has 13 residues. Trimming removed 6 bases from V and 12 bases from J, with 20 bases in between. Germline assignment: CDR1 MNHEY and CDR2 SVGAGI. The CDR3 here is CASSLVEAGGSFF. CDR3 DNA sequence: TGTGCCAGCAGCTTGGTGGAGGCTGGTGGGTCTTTCTTT.

This chain joins TRBV5-4 and TRBJ2-7; TRBD2 agrees at 13 bases. Germline lookup yields CDR1 SGHNT and CDR2 YYREEE (reference sequence). Unmatched junction bases numbered 5, after V lost 4 bases and J lost 4 bases. CDR3 length: 15 residues. The CDR3 loop is CASSPGTSGIYEQYF. DNA for the CDR3: TGTGCCAGCAGCCCCGGGACTAGCGGGATTTACGAGCAGTACTTC. Together with reference TRBV5-4 and TRBJ2-7, the CDR3 gives the full variable domain: ETGVTQSPTHLIKTRGQQVTLRCSSQSGHNTVSWYQQALGQGPQFIFQYYREEENGRGNFPPRFSGLQFPNYSSELNVNALELDDSALYLCASSPGTSGIYEQYFGPGTRLTVT.

The chain combines TRBV2 with TRBJ1-1, with a tentative D call TRBD1 (5 bases). Deletions cut 6 bases from V and 4 bases from J, with 12 bases between. Germline CDR1 reads SNHLY; CDR2 reads FYNNEI. This CDR3 spans 13 amino acids. DNA of the CDR3: TGTGCCAGCAGGGCGACAGTAGTCACTGAAGCTTTCTTT. Protein sequence: CASRATVVTEAFF.

The chain combines TRBV11-2 with TRBJ2-3; 11 nucleotides match TRBD2. Germline values: CDR1 SGHAT, CDR2 FQNNGV. After removal of 1 base from V and 4 bases from J, the junction contained 7 bases not matched to a gene. The CDR3 spans 17 residues. The CDR3 spells CASSLVPPSGGSDTQYF. The CDR3 DNA follows: TGTGCCAGCAGCTTAGTTCCCCCTAGCGGGGGGTCAGATACGCAGTATTTT.

This chain links TRBV5-1 with TRBJ2-3; 12 bases map to TRBD2. The V and J ends lost 4 bases and 5 bases, in that order; junction bases with no gene match: 11. The CDR3 has 17 amino acids. CDR1 and CDR2 from the germline V gene are SGHRS and YFSETQ. CDR3 sequence (DNA): TGCGCCAGCAGCAAAGGACTAGCGGGGAGGATAGAAGATACGCAGTATTTT. Its translation is CASSKGLAGRIEDTQYF.

V and J are TRBV6-5 and TRBJ1-2; 8 nucleotides agree with TRBD1. V shed 5 bases, J shed 0 bases, and the junction held 2 bases outside the gene matches. This CDR3 spans 14 amino acids. Germline CDR1 is MNHEY and CDR2 is SVGAGI. CDR3 amino acids: CASSTQGANYGYTF. CDR3 DNA sequence: TGTGCCAGCAGTACACAGGGGGCTAACTATGGCTACACCTTC.

This clone appeared once. The chain uses TRBV3-1 (or the pseudogene TRBV3-2) and TRBJ2-6; 9 bases line up with TRBD1. Per germline, CDR1 LGHDT and CDR2 YNNKEL (reference sequence). CDR3 size: 14 residues. Trimming took 5 bases from V and 12 from J; bases not matched to a gene: 8. DNA for the CDR3: TGTGCCAGCAGCACGGACAGGGGATGGGGCGTCCTGACTTTC. Its protein product is CASSTDRGWGVLTF.

The chain couples TRBV5-1 to TRBJ2-1; TRBD2 aligns across 10 bases. Trimming cost V 0 bases and J 3 bases; bases outside gene matches: 9. The CDR3 covers 18 residues. CDR1 is SGHRS and CDR2 is YFSETQ in the germline V gene. This CDR3 is CASSLEPSGGSYYNEQFF. CDR3 DNA: TGCGCCAGCAGCTTGGAGCCTAGCGGGGGTTCATACTACAATGAGCAGTTCTTC.

The rearrangement joins TRBV6-1 to TRBJ2-7; D is possibly TRBD2 (6 bases). Trimming left V 3 bases short and J 2 bases short, with 14 bases between. The V gene's germline CDR1 is MNHNS and CDR2 SASEGT. The CDR3 runs to 15 residues. In nucleotides, the CDR3 is TGTGCCAGCAGTGAGGGGTTAGCGGATACCTACGAGCAGTACTTC. Translation gives CASSEGLADTYEQYF.

The CDR3 region has the DNA TGTGCCATCAGAGACAGGGGGCCCTCCTATAATTCACCCCTCCACTTT. Its translation is CAIRDRGPSYNSPLHF. This sequence joins TRBV10-3 and TRBJ1-6; 10 nucleotides agree with TRBD1. Germline values: CDR1 ENHRY, CDR2 SYGVKD. The V and J ends lost 6 bases and 0 bases, in that order; junction bases with no gene match: 2. The CDR3 has 16 amino acids.

The J gene is TRBJ2-3, the V gene TRBV14, with 7 bases fitting TRBD2. CDR3 length: 15 amino acids. The germline CDR1 and CDR2 sequences are SGHDN and FVKESK. V gave up 0 bases and J gave up 4 bases; unmatched junction bases: 4. The chain's CDR3 is CASSQDLGLADTQYF. The DNA for the CDR3 is TGTGCCAGCAGCCAAGATCTTGGACTAGCAGATACGCAGTATTTT.

The chain joins TRBV11-2 to TRBJ1-1; TRBD1 agrees at 11 bases. Trimming took 6 bases from V and 2 from J; bases not matched to a gene: 5. This CDR3 contains 15 residues. Germline V gives CDR1 SGHAT, CDR2 FQNNGV. This chain's CDR3 is CASRPGTGGNTEAFF. The CDR3 DNA reads TGTGCCAGCAGACCCGGGACAGGGGGTAACACTGAAGCTTTCTTT.

The chain links TRBV19 to TRBJ2-3; 8 nucleotides align to TRBD1. Trimming took 3 bases from V and 3 from J; bases not matched to a gene: 5. Germline CDR1 reads LNHDA; CDR2 reads SQIVND (reference sequence). This CDR3 region has 15 residues. In DNA, the CDR3 is TGTGCCAGTAGTATTAGGACAGGGAATACAGATACGCAGTATTTT. Protein product: CASSIRTGNTDTQYF.

This clone was counted a single time. The rearrangement uses TRBV3-1 (or the pseudogene TRBV3-2) and TRBJ2-6; 8 bases map to TRBD2. This CDR3 is built from 18 residues. Trimming took 0 bases from V and 0 from J; bases not matched to a gene: 4. CDR1 is LGHDT and CDR2 is YNNKEL in the germline V gene (reference sequence). CDR3 in amino acids: CASSQDLAGISGANVLTF. The CDR3, as DNA: TGTGCCAGCAGCCAAGACCTAGCGGGCATCTCTGGGGCCAACGTCCTGACTTTC.

This sequence joins TRBV7-2 and TRBJ2-5; D might be TRBD1 (6 bases). The length of the CDR3 is 15 residues. Germline CDR1 reads SGHTA; CDR2 reads FQGNSA. V lost 1 base to trimming and J lost 2 bases, with 11 bases between them. CDR3 nucleotides: TGTGCCAGCAGCTTAGTGGGGGCGGATCAAGAGACCCAGTACTTC. Translated: CASSLVGADQETQYF. The full variable domain, completed using reference TRBV7-2 and TRBJ2-5, is GAGVSQSPSNKVTEKGKDVELRCDPISGHTALYWYRQSLGQGLEFLIYFQGNSAPDKSGLPSDRFSAERTGGSVSTLTIQRTQQEDSAVYLCASSLVGADQETQYFGPGTRLLVL.

About this clone itself: This sample also contains other DNA sequences that code for the same CDR3. This sequence joins TRBV7-2 and TRBJ2-7; 7 nucleotides align to TRBD1. The CDR3 is 15 amino acids. The germline gives CDR1 SGHTA, CDR2 FQGNSA. The ends lost 3 bases at V and 2 bases at J; junction bases unmatched: 7. The CDR3 sequence: CASSFSQGLAYEQYF. The CDR3 nucleotides are TGTGCCAGCAGCTTCTCACAGGGGTTAGCCTACGAGCAGTACTTC. Full variable domain (rest looked up from reference TRBV7-2 and TRBJ2-7): GAGVSQSPSNKVTEKGKDVELRCDPISGHTALYWYRQSLGQGLEFLIYFQGNSAPDKSGLPSDRFSAERTGGSVSTLTIQRTQQEDSAVYLCASSFSQGLAYEQYFGPGTRLTVT.

The chain employs TRBV5-1 and TRBJ2-5; 9 nucleotides align to TRBD2. CDR1 SGHRS and CDR2 YFSETQ come from the germline V gene. The CDR3 covers 16 residues. J gave up 14 bases and V 4 bases, and 21 bases lay outside the gene matches. This CDR3 reads CASSLNLAGAASNPYF. As DNA, the CDR3 is TGCGCCAGCAGCCTTAACTTAGCGGGAGCCGCGAGCAACCCATACTTC.

This clone was recorded many times. The rearrangement links TRBV4-1 to TRBJ2-3; D might be TRBD2 (6 bases). V lost 6 bases, J lost 3 bases, and 10 bases lay in between. CDR3 length: 13 amino acids. Germline CDR1 and CDR2: MGHRA and YSYEKL. The CDR3 here is CASRPRGTDTQYF. Written as DNA, the CDR3 is TGCGCCAGCAGACCCCGGGGGACAGATACGCAGTATTTT.

This sequence joins TRBV7-9 and TRBJ1-5; 7 positions agree with TRBD1. The CDR3 consists of 15 residues. Germline V gene data show CDR1 as SEHNR and CDR2 as FQNEAQ (reference sequence). V dropped 5 bases and J dropped 9; count of bases not matched to a gene: 13. The CDR3 DNA is TGTGCCAGCAGCCCGCTAGACAGGGTAGCATCGCCCCAGCATTTT. This gives the protein CASSPLDRVASPQHF.

The chain uses TRBV7-2 and TRBJ2-7, with 9 nucleotides matching TRBD2. The CDR3 spans 16 residues. J gave up 2 bases and V 1 base, and 6 bases lay outside the gene matches. CDR1 is SGHTA and CDR2 is FQGNSA in the germline V gene. For the CDR3, the DNA is TGTGCCAGCAGCTTAGTCGGTAGCGGGGGCCCCTACGAGCAGTACTTC. It codes for CASSLVGSGGPYEQYF.

This clone was picked up a small number of times. The V call is TRBV14, the J call TRBJ1-1; D might be TRBD1 (5 bases). Germline V CDR1 and CDR2: SGHDN, FVKESK. CDR3 length: 13 amino acids. Trimming took off 2 bases at V and 4 bases at J, with 8 bases between the two ends. Here the CDR3 DNA reads TGTGCCAGCAGCCAATCCGGGGGCACTGAAGCTTTCTTT. It translates to CASSQSGGTEAFF.

The chain recombines TRBV18 with TRBJ2-7; D not certain. CDR3 size: 15 residues. Deletions cut 0 bases from V and 2 bases from J, with 11 bases between. Germline CDR1 reads KGHSH; CDR2 reads LQKENI. In nucleotides, the CDR3 is TGTGCCAGCTCACCACCGCCCGAACTCACCTACGAGCAGTACTTC. Translating it yields CASSPPPELTYEQYF.